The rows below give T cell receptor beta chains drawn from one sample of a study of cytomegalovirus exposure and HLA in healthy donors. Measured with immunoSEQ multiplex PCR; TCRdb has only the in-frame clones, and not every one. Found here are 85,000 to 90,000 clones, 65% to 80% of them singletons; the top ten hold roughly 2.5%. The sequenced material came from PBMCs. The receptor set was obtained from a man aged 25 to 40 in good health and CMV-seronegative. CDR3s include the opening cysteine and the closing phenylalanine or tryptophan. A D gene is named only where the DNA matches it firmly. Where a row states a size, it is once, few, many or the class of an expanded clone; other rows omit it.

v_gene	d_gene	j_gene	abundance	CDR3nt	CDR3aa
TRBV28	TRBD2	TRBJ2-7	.	TGTGCCAGCAGTTCGTATAGCGGGGGTAGCTACGAGCAGTACTTC	CASSSYSGGSYEQYF
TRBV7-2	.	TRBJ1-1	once	TGTGCCAGCAGCATACAGAGAAACACTGAAGCTTTCTTT	CASSIQRNTEAFF
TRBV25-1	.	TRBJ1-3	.	TGTGCCAGCAGTGAATATACTGGAAACACCATATATTTT	CASSEYTGNTIYF
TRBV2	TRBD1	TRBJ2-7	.	TGTGCCAGCACCCCGGACAGGGCTTCCTACGAGCAGTACTTC	CASTPDRASYEQYF
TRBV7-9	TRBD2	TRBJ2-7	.	TGTGCCAGCAGCCCCGGGGGGATGCACGAGCAGTACTTC	CASSPGGMHEQYF
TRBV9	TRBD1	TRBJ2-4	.	TGTGCCAGCAGCGTAGCCCGAGGGGGCGCGAACATTCAGTACTTC	CASSVARGGANIQYF
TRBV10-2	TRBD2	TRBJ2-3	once	TGCGCCAGCAGTGAAATGAGGACTAGCGCAGATACGCAGTATTTT	CASSEMRTSADTQYF
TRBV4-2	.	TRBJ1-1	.	TGTGCCAGCAGCCAAGAAGCGAGAGGAGCGAACACTGAAGCTTTCTTT	CASSQEARGANTEAFF
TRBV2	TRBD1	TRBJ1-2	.	TGTGCCAGCAGTGAGGGACAGTTCTATGGCTACACCTTC	CASSEGQFYGYTF
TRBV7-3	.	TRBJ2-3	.	TGTGCCAGCAGCATTGGAGGACCATTCACAGATACGCAGTATTTT	CASSIGGPFTDTQYF
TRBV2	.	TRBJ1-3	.	TGTGCCAGCAGGGAGGGGCCTGGAAACACCATATATTTT	CASREGPGNTIYF
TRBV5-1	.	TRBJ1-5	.	TGCGCCAGCAGCCCCGACGGTGGAGGCAATCAGCCCCAGCATTTT	CASSPDGGGNQPQHF
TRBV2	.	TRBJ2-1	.	TGTGCCAGCGGCAGGGCCTACAATGAGCAGTTCTTC	CASGRAYNEQFF
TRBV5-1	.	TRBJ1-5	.	TGCGCCAGCAGCTTGGCCGGTAGCGGCAATCAGCCCCAGCATTTT	CASSLAGSGNQPQHF
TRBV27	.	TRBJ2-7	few	TGTGCCACCTCGGGCGGACACTCCTACGAGCAGTACTTC	CATSGGHSYEQYF
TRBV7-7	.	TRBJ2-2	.	TGTGCCAGCAGCTTACTGTCAGGGAACGCCGGGGAGCTGTTTTTT	CASSLLSGNAGELFF
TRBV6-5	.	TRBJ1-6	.	TGTGCCAGCAGTTACCCCGAACGAGGGTCACCCCTCCACTTT	CASSYPERGSPLHF
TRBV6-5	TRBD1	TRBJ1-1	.	TGTGCCAGCAGTTACTCGAGAACAGGGGACACTGAAGCTTTCTTT	CASSYSRTGDTEAFF
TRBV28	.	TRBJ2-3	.	TGTGCCAGCAGCCCCCGGACACCCGGCACAGATACGCAGTATTTT	CASSPRTPGTDTQYF
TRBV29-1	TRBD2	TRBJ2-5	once	TGCAGCGTACCTTTGAGCGGGGGTTGGGAGACCCAGTACTTC	CSVPLSGGWETQYF
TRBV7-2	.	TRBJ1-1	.	TGTGCCAGCAGCTTTCAACTTACTGAAGCTTTCTTT	CASSFQLTEAFF
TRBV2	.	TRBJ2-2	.	TGTGCCAGCAGTGGTGGGGCTGCCGGGGAGCTGTTTTTT	CASSGGAAGELFF
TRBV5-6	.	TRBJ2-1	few	TGTGCCAGCAGCAGGCCGTGGGCCGAGCAGTTCTTC	CASSRPWAEQFF
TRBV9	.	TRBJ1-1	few	TGTGCCAGCAGCTTTTCGGGAGGAGGGAACACTGAAGCTTTCTTT	CASSFSGGGNTEAFF
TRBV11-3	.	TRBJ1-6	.	TGTGCCAGCAGCTTCGGGGGGCCCGTCCAATCACCCCTCCACTTT	CASSFGGPVQSPLHF
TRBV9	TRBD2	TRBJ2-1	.	TGTGCCAGCAGCCCCGGGACTAGCGGGGGCGAGCAGTTCTTC	CASSPGTSGGEQFF
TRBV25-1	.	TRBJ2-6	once	TGTGCCAGCACCCCTCAAGCCTCTGGGGCCAACGTCCTGACTTTC	CASTPQASGANVLTF
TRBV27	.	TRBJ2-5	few	TGTGCCAGCAGTACTGCGGGGCACCAAGAGACCCAGTACTTC	CASSTAGHQETQYF
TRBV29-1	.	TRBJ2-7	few	TGCAGCGTTGGGGGCCCTCGGGCCGAGCAGTACTTC	CSVGGPRAEQYF
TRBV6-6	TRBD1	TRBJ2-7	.	TGTGCCAGTCTAGACAGGGGAGGCTCCTACGAGCAGTACTTC	CASLDRGGSYEQYF
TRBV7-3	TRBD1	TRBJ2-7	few	TGTGCCAGCAGCCGCCGGGACAGGGGCGAGCAGTACTTC	CASSRRDRGEQYF
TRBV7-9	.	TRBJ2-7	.	TGTGCCAGCAGCCCTCCAACCGGGGGTCCCTACGAGCAGTACTTC	CASSPPTGGPYEQYF